The 21 T cell receptor beta chains in this list originate from one sample, sequenced in a study of cytomegalovirus exposure and HLA in healthy donors. PCR amplification relied on 60 Vbeta primers (plus 13 Jbeta primers). TCRdb keeps only in-frame clones here, not all; method: immunoSEQ multiplex PCR. In the table there are 90,000 to 100,000 clones, 69% of which are singletons. Sample: PBMCs. All receptors derive from a man in his forties or fifties in good health and CMV-seronegative.

V and J are TRBV7-9 and TRBJ1-1; 7 nucleotides align to TRBD1. Germline V gene lookup returns CDR1 SEHNR and CDR2 FQNEAQ (reference sequence). Trimming took 6 bases from V and 8 from J; bases not matched to a gene: 6. This CDR3 spans 12 amino acids. The CDR3 loop reads CASRGGQAEAFF. The CDR3 DNA sequence: TGTGCCAGCAGGGGCGGACAGGCCGAAGCTTTCTTT.

This clone was counted a few times. The rearrangement uses TRBV4-1 and TRBJ1-6, with TRBD1 matching over 7 bases. The CDR3 spans 18 residues. The V gene end was trimmed by 4 bases and the J gene end by 8 bases; junction bases not matched to a gene: 17. Germline assignment: CDR1 MGHRA and CDR2 YSYEKL. The CDR3 region is CASSLRGSGGGTDSPLHF. The CDR3 DNA sequence: TGCGCCAGCAGCCTCAGGGGGAGTGGGGGCGGTACGGATTCACCCCTCCACTTT.

This sequence joins TRBV2 and TRBJ1-3; possibly TRBD1 for D (5 bases). The CDR3 consists of 12 residues. V gave up 7 bases and J gave up 4 bases, with 8 bases separating them. Per germline, CDR1 SNHLY and CDR2 FYNNEI. The CDR3 DNA sequence: TGTGCCAGCAAGGGGTCGGGAAACACCATATATTTT. Its protein is CASKGSGNTIYF.

The rearrangement links TRBV27 to TRBJ1-1; no definite D call. Germline CDR1 is MNHEY and CDR2 is SMNVEV (reference sequence). This CDR3 is built from 14 residues. V was pared by 6 bases and J by 1 base, with 12 bases between. The chain's CDR3 is CASRSMKKNTEAFF. The CDR3 bases are TGTGCCAGCAGGAGTATGAAGAAGAACACTGAAGCTTTCTTT.

The rearrangement uses TRBV7-9 and TRBJ1-1, with unresolved D. The CDR3 is 14 residues long. Per the germline V gene, CDR1 is SEHNR and CDR2 is FQNEAQ (reference sequence). V was cut by 1 base and J by 2 bases, with 8 bases left in between. CDR3 in DNA: TGTGCCAGCAGCTTAGGAGGGTTTAACACTGAAGCTTTCTTT. Residues: CASSLGGFNTEAFF.

The chain joins TRBV2 to TRBJ2-7; possible D gene TRBD2, 6 bases. The V gene lost 2 bases and the J gene lost 3 bases, with 11 bases spanning the gap. Germline V CDR1 and CDR2: SNHLY, FYNNEI. The CDR3 length is 14 residues. CDR3 in DNA: TGTGCCAGCAGTGAAAGGCAGGGACTCTACGAGCAGTACTTC. It encodes CASSERQGLYEQYF.

The J gene is TRBJ1-2, the V gene TRBV28, with 8 bases matching TRBD1. The germline V gene encodes CDR1 MDHEN and CDR2 SYDVKM. With 3 bases clipped from V and 2 bases from J, the junction kept 8 bases outside the gene matches. This CDR3 is built from 16 residues. The CDR3 coding sequence is TGTGCCAGCAGTTTCCCACGGACAGGGAGCAACTATGGCTACACCTTC. Encoded protein: CASSFPRTGSNYGYTF.

The rearrangement links TRBV5-1 to TRBJ1-2; D is possibly TRBD1 (5 bases). V was shortened by 4 bases and J by 4 bases, with 20 bases between the two germline ends. Germline V gene data show CDR1 as SGHRS and CDR2 as YFSETQ. This CDR3 is built from 16 residues. DNA for the CDR3: TGCGCCAGCAGCAGATTTACGGCAGGGATTTCCTATGGCTACACCTTC. Its translation: CASSRFTAGISYGYTF.

V gene TRBV6-6 combines with J gene TRBJ1-5; D gene uncertain. Germline-derived CDR1 and CDR2 are MNHNY and SVGAGI (reference sequence). Trimming took 8 bases from V and 2 from J, leaving 13 bases between them. The length of the CDR3 is 14 residues. CDR3 region: CASPVKAGNQPQHF. CDR3 bases: TGTGCCAGCCCTGTTAAGGCGGGCAATCAGCCCCAGCATTTT.

A few counts support this clone. The rearrangement links TRBV7-2 to TRBJ2-4, with D possibly TRBD1 on 5 matching bases. Germline CDR1 reads SGHTA; CDR2 reads FQGNSA. The CDR3 covers 14 residues. V dropped 5 bases and J dropped 6 bases, with 14 bases sitting between them. The CDR3 nucleotides read TGTGCCAGCAGCGCACCGACTGGGGCAAACATTCAGTACTTC. Translated: CASSAPTGANIQYF.

The chain has TRBV7-2 and TRBJ2-4; D not certain. Between the trimmed V and J ends, which lost 3 bases and 6 bases, there was a span of 6 bases. Germline V gene sequence: CDR1 SGHTA, CDR2 FQGNSA. The CDR3 consists of 12 residues. The CDR3 sequence is CASSFPLNIQYF. The CDR3 DNA reads as TGTGCCAGCAGCTTTCCCCTAAACATTCAGTACTTC.

This clone occurred a few times. DNA of the CDR3: TGCGCCAGCAGCCAAGGGGGACACCGGGTGTCCTACGAGCAGTACTTC. Amino acids: CASSQGGHRVSYEQYF. The chain recombines TRBV4-1 with TRBJ2-7, with D maybe TRBD1 (6 bases). Deletions cut 1 base from V and 1 base from J, with 14 bases between. The length of the CDR3 is 16 residues. Germline V gene sequence: CDR1 MGHRA, CDR2 YSYEKL.

This clone has more than one count but fewer than ten. The J gene is TRBJ1-1, the V gene TRBV6-5; D remains ambiguous. The germline V gene encodes CDR1 MNHEY and CDR2 SVGAGI. V was clipped by 2 bases and J by 6 bases, with 10 bases between them. This CDR3 spans 13 amino acids. DNA for the CDR3: TGTGCCAGCAGTTACGCGGGAAGTGCTGAAGCTTTCTTT. Protein product: CASSYAGSAEAFF.

This sequence joins TRBV7-2 and TRBJ1-5; possibly TRBD1 for D (5 bases). The CDR3 length is 13 residues. The V gene's germline CDR1 is SGHTA and CDR2 FQGNSA. Trimming shortened V by 5 bases and J by 4 bases, and 9 bases separated the two germline ends. The CDR3, as DNA: TGTGCCAGCAGCATCTACAGGAATCAGCCCCAGCATTTT. Its protein is CASSIYRNQPQHF.

The gene calls are TRBV5-1 and TRBJ2-7; TRBD2 agrees at 12 bases. The ends lost 4 bases at V and 4 bases at J; junction bases unmatched: 6. The germline gives CDR1 SGHRS, CDR2 YFSETQ. This CDR3 region has 15 residues. CDR3 region: CASSAGLAGRYEQYF. CDR3 nucleotide sequence: TGCGCCAGCAGCGCCGGACTAGCGGGGAGGTACGAGCAGTACTTC.

The CDR3 is CASSPRTGKEGYTF. Here the CDR3 DNA reads TGTGCCAGCTCACCCAGGACAGGGAAGGAAGGCTACACCTTC. The V and J genes are TRBV18 and TRBJ1-2, with 8 bases that match TRBD1. CDR3 length equals 14 residues. After removal of 3 bases from V and 8 bases from J, the junction contained 8 bases not matched to a gene. The germline V gene has CDR1 KGHSH and CDR2 LQKENI.

V and J are TRBV13 and TRBJ2-5, with D perhaps matching TRBD1 (6 bases). CDR1 is PRHDT and CDR2 is FYEKMQ in the germline V gene (reference sequence). The CDR3 runs 14 residues. V shed 5 bases and J shed 2 bases, with 12 bases lying between them. CDR3 residues: CASSPGVRQETQYF. CDR3 DNA: TGTGCCAGCAGCCCAGGGGTCCGGCAAGAGACCCAGTACTTC.

The chain combines TRBV5-6 with TRBJ1-2; D not resolved. Trimming stripped 3 bases from V and 2 bases from J, with 17 bases between. This CDR3 comprises 16 residues. CDR1 SGHDT and CDR2 YYEEEE come from the germline V gene. The CDR3 region is CASSSGLVRANYGYTF. In nucleotides, the CDR3 is TGTGCCAGCAGCTCGGGGTTGGTCAGAGCAAACTATGGCTACACCTTC.

This clone was counted a single time. CDR3 residues: CASSLGMTSARYEQYF. The CDR3 coding sequence is TGCGCCAGCAGCTTGGGGATGACTAGCGCTCGCTACGAGCAGTACTTC. The gene calls are TRBV5-1 and TRBJ2-7; 8 bases agree with TRBD2. The germline gives CDR1 SGHRS, CDR2 YFSETQ. V trimming: 0 bases; J trimming: 3 bases; junction bases outside the gene matches: 8. This CDR3 is built from 16 residues.

This clone was observed once. The V and J genes are TRBV5-1 and TRBJ2-2, with 7 bases aligning to TRBD1. There are 14 residues in the CDR3. Trimming cost V 4 bases and J 1 base; bases outside gene matches: 1. Germline CDR1 and CDR2: SGHRS and YFSETQ. Here the CDR3 DNA reads TGCGCCAGCAGCAGACAGGGGAACACCGGGGAGCTGTTTTTT. It codes for CASSRQGNTGELFF. Using reference TRBV5-1 and TRBJ2-2 for the parts outside the CDR3, the full variable domain is KAGVTQTPRYLIKTRGQQVTLSCSPISGHRSVSWYQQTPGQGLQFLFEYFSETQRNKGNFPGRFSGRQFSNSRSEMNVSTLELGDSALYLCASSRQGNTGELFFGEGSRLTVL.

This sequence joins TRBV2 and TRBJ2-3; the match to TRBD1 covers 9 bases. V lost 10 bases and J lost 0; bases outside the gene matches: 8. This CDR3 has 15 amino acids. Germline CDR1 and CDR2: SNHLY and FYNNEI. DNA of the CDR3: TGTGCCACCACGGGACAGGGTGCTAGCACAGATACGCAGTATTTT. Its protein is CATTGQGASTDTQYF. The full variable domain, its missing parts supplied by reference TRBV2 and TRBJ2-3, is EPEVTQTPSHQVTQMGQEVILRCVPISNHLYFYWYRQILGQKVEFLVSFYNNEISEKSEIFDDQFSVERPDGSNFTLKIRSTKLEDSAMYFCATTGQGASTDTQYFGPGTRLTVL.